This T cell receptor beta chain stems from a study of blood T cell repertoires in COVID-19. Per the germline V gene, CDR1 is SGHDT and CDR2 is YYEEEE. CDR3 length equals 13 residues. V lost 5 bases and J lost 5, with 13 bases in between. Per the study methods: Estimation of nucleated cell counts was performed using reference gene primer amplification. Libraries were prepared by immunoSEQ multiplex PCR; TCRdb keeps only in-frame clonotypes and omits some of them. The DNA gave D and trimming, while V, J and clone size come from that table. Of some 250,000 clones in the sample, approximately 88% were seen once.

The chain joins TRBV5-6 to TRBJ1-1; maybe TRBD1 (6 bases). The receptor comes from a woman aged 25-40 years with acute or convalescent COVID-19. What was sequenced was peripheral blood. DNA for the CDR3: TGTGCCAGCAGTTCAGGGGTTGGGACTGAAGCTTTCTTT. Translating gives CASSSGVGTEAFF.